This T cell receptor (beta chain) was sequenced during a study of shared clonotypes between healthy human individuals. Across the study: Those who served as donors were two women and a few men between the ages of 18 and 49. Per donor, CD8 memory used one plate, CD8 naive used two, CD4 memory used three and CD4 naive used three.

Produced via immunoSEQ multiplex PCR; TCRdb's table is partial and in-frame only. The sample yields 2 million or so clones, around 95% seen once. CDR1 is MRHNA and CDR2 is SNTAGT in the germline V gene. The CDR3 has 15 amino acids. J gave up 4 bases and V 0 bases, and 5 bases lay outside the gene matches. Sample: naive CD4+ T cells sorted from blood. Subset indicated: CD45RA+ positively selected. V usage is TRBV6-4 and J usage is TRBJ1-2; 7 positions agree with TRBD1. The sequence derives from a man aged 18 to 29 in good health. The CDR3 reads CASSDSPGQSYGYTF. The DNA of the CDR3 is TGTGCCAGCAGTGACTCCCCGGGACAGAGCTATGGCTACACCTTC.